The 5 T cell receptor beta chains in this list originate from one sample, sequenced in a study of shared clonotypes between healthy human individuals. Using immunoSEQ multiplex PCR, the repertoire was profiled, and TCRdb retains in-frame clones only, with some absent. The table lists approximately 340,000 clones, roughly 70% of them singletons, with about 9.4% in the top ten. The source material was memory CD4+ T cells sorted from blood. Specified subset: CD45RA-negative fraction. The receptor source for this set is a man aged 30 to 45 in good health.

The V and J genes are TRBV18 and TRBJ2-1, with 9 bases matching TRBD1. The V and J ends lost 6 bases and 7 bases, in that order; junction bases with no gene match: 13. This CDR3 is built from 16 residues. The germline CDR1 and CDR2 sequences are KGHSH and LQKENI. The chain's CDR3 is CASSQLTGGFGNEQFF. DNA for the CDR3: TGTGCCAGCTCCCAATTGACAGGGGGTTTTGGGAATGAGCAGTTCTTC.

This clone was seen a handful of times. The V and J genes are TRBV28 and TRBJ1-4; D gene unclear. Germline lookup yields CDR1 MDHEN and CDR2 SYDVKM. The CDR3 sequence is 13 residues long. V was clipped by 2 bases and J by 8 bases, with 9 bases between them. Here the CDR3 reads CASSLGWAEKLFF. CDR3 in DNA: TGTGCCAGCAGTTTAGGTTGGGCAGAAAAACTGTTTTTT.

This chain joins TRBV15 and TRBJ2-1; TRBD1 matches 10 bases. The CDR3 contains 14 residues. Germline values: CDR1 LNHNV, CDR2 YYDKDF (reference sequence). V shed 8 bases and J 4 bases; nucleotides not matched to a gene: 5. The CDR3 region is CATVGQGLYNEQFF. In nucleotides, the CDR3 is TGTGCCACCGTGGGACAGGGGCTATACAATGAGCAGTTCTTC. The full variable domain, rest sourced from reference TRBV15 and TRBJ2-1, is DAMVIQNPRYQVTQFGKPVTLSCSQTLNHNVMYWYQQKSSQAPKLLFHYYDKDFNNEADTPDNFQSRRPNTSFCFLDIRSPGLGDTAMYLCATVGQGLYNEQFFGPGTRLTVL.

Worth noting for this clone: A read error may account for a junction end that differs from germline. This specimen includes other DNA sequences encoding the same CDR3. The rearrangement links TRBV14 to TRBJ2-2, with TRBD2 matching over 7 bases. This CDR3 is built from 13 residues. Per germline, CDR1 SGHDN and CDR2 FVKESK. CDR3 amino acids: CASRTSLGGELFF. As DNA, the CDR3 is TGTGCCAGCAGGACTAGCTTGGGCGGGGAGCTGTTTTTC.

The V gene is TRBV6-5, the J gene TRBJ2-3; maybe TRBD1 (6 bases). The CDR3 has 13 amino acids. With 11 bases removed from V and 1 base from J, the gap between germline ends came to 13 bases. Germline CDR1 and CDR2: MNHEY and SVGAGI. The DNA of the CDR3 is TGTGCCGTCCAGGGGACCGGCACAGATACGCAGTATTTT. It translates to CAVQGTGTDTQYF.